The following is a T cell receptor (beta chain) sequence with its context. Its antigen is still unknown. This entry belongs to a study of cytomegalovirus exposure and HLA in healthy donors. Researchers ran the PCR with 60 Vbeta and 13 Jbeta primers. Data came from immunoSEQ multiplex PCR; TCRdb stores just in-frame clones and leaves some out. This sample has 150,000 to 200,000 clones, with roughly 70% found just once. The germline CDR1 and CDR2 sequences are MNHNS and SASEGT. The CDR3 totals 16 residues. V dropped 1 base and J dropped 4 bases, with 16 bases sitting between them. Overall study results and limits: Some V segments could not be told apart, so they were left out, TRBV6-2 and TRBV6-3 among them.

The chain combines TRBV6-1 with TRBJ1-1, with D uncertain. Sample: PBMCs. The receptor comes from a woman aged 45-65 years in good health and CMV-seropositive. CDR3 sequence: CASSEGTVRFGTEAFF. As DNA, the CDR3 is TGTGCCAGCAGTGAAGGAACAGTAAGGTTTGGCACTGAAGCTTTCTTT.